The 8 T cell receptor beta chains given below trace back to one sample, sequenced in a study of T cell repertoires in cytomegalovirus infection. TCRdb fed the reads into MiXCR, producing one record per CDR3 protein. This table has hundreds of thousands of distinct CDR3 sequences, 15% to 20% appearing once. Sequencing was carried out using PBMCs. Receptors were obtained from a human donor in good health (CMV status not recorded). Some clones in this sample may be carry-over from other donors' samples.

The CDR3 region is CASTATAPSDEQFF. DNA for the CDR3: TGCGCCAGCACAGCGACAGCCCCGAGCGATGAGCAGTTCTTC. This rearrangement joins TRBV5-1 to TRBJ2-1; D might be TRBD1 (5 bases). Trimming took off 6 bases at V and 8 bases at J, with 18 bases between the two ends. Germline loops: CDR1 SGHRS, CDR2 YFSETQ. There are 14 residues in the CDR3.

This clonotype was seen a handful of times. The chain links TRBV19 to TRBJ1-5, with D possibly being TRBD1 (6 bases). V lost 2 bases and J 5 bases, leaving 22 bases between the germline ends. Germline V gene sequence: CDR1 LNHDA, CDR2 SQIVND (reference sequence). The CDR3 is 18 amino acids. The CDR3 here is CASSIRVGTAGEYQPQHF. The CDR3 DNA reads TGTGCCAGTAGTATAAGGGTTGGGACGGCAGGGGAATATCAGCCCCAGCATTTT.

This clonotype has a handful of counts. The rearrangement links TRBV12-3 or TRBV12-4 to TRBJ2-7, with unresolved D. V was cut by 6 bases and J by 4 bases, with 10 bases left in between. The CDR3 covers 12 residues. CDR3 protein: CASSRPGYEQYF. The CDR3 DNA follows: TGTGCCAGCAGCCGTCCAGGATACGAGCAGTACTTC.

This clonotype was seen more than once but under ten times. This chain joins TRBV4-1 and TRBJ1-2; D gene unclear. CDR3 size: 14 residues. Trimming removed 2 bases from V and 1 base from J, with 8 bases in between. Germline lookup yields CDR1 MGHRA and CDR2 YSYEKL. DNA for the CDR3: TGCGCCAGCAGCCAAAGGGAGATTAACTATGGCTACACCTTC. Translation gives CASSQREINYGYTF.

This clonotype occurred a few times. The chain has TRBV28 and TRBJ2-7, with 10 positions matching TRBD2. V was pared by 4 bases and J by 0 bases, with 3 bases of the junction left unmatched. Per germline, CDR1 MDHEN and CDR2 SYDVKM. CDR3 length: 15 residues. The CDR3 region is CASSSGLADSYEQYF. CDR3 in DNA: TGTGCCAGCAGTTCTGGACTAGCGGACTCCTACGAGCAGTACTTC. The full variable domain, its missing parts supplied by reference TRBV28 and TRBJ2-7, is DVKVTQSSRYLVKRTGEKVFLECVQDMDHENMFWYRQDPGLGLRLIYFSYDVKMKEKGDIPEGYSVSREKKERFSLILESASTNQTSMYLCASSSGLADSYEQYFGPGTRLTVT.

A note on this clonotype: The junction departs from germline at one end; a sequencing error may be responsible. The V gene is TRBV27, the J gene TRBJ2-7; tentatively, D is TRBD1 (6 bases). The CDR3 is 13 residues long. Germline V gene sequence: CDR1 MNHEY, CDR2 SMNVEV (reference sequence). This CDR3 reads CASSPTGGRFKNF. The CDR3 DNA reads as TGTGCCAGCAGTCCGACAGGAGGTAGATTCAAGAACTTC.

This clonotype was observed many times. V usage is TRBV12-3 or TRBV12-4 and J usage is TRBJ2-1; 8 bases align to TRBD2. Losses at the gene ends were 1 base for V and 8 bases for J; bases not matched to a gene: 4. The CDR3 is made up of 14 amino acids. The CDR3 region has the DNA TGTGCCAGCAGTTTAGGGCGGGGGGAGGATGAGCAGTTCTTC. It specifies CASSLGRGEDEQFF.

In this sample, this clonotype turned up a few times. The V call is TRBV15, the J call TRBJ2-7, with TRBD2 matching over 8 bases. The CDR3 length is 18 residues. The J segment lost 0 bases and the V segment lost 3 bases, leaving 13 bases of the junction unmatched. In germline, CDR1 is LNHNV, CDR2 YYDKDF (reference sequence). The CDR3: CATSSTGGGSRSSYEQYF. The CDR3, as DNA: TGTGCCACCAGCAGTACCGGGGGGGGCAGCCGGAGCTCCTACGAGCAGTACTTC.